Presented here are 20 T cell receptor beta chains from one specimen sequenced in a study of OX40 agonist ivuxolimab in advanced cancers. TCRdb keeps only in-frame clones here, not all; method: immunoSEQ multiplex PCR. The table lists tens of thousands of clones, roughly 84% of them singletons. Sequencing was performed on CD4+ or CD8+ T cells sorted from blood, taken in a trial of the OX40 agonist ivuxolimab. The receptors were gathered from an adult with an advanced solid tumor such as melanoma, head and neck, liver or kidney cancer.

This chain joins TRBV10-2 and TRBJ1-3; D not certain. Trimming took off 0 bases at V and 0 bases at J, with 9 bases between the two ends. CDR3 length equals 16 residues. In germline, CDR1 is WSHSY, CDR2 SAAADI. In nucleotides, the CDR3 is TGCGCCAGCAGTGAGTCGATAAGGATCTCTGGAAACACCATATATTTT. The encoded protein is CASSESIRISGNTIYF.

The V call is TRBV9, the J call TRBJ1-1; TRBD1 agrees at 8 bases. Germline assignment: CDR1 SGDLS and CDR2 YYNGEE. The CDR3 totals 13 residues. V shed 7 bases, J shed 1 base, and the junction held 3 bases outside the gene matches. CDR3 sequence: CASGQGRNTEAFF. The DNA of the CDR3 is TGTGCCAGCGGACAGGGCAGGAACACTGAAGCTTTCTTT.

The rearrangement links TRBV5-1 to TRBJ2-6, with no clear D. CDR1 and CDR2 (germline): SGHRS, YFSETQ. V was shortened by 0 bases and J by 4 bases, with 5 bases between the two germline ends. This CDR3 spans 14 amino acids. The CDR3 DNA follows: TGCGCCAGCAGCTTGGGGTTCGGGGCCAACGTCCTGACTTTC. The encoded protein is CASSLGFGANVLTF. Combining the CDR3 with reference TRBV5-1 and TRBJ2-6 gives the whole variable domain KAGVTQTPRYLIKTRGQQVTLSCSPISGHRSVSWYQQTPGQGLQFLFEYFSETQRNKGNFPGRFSGRQFSNSRSEMNVSTLELGDSALYLCASSLGFGANVLTFGAGSRLTVL.

Comment on this clone: The sample carries other DNA sequences with the same CDR3. The V call is TRBV28, the J call TRBJ2-3; tentative D call: TRBD1 (7 bases). The germline gives CDR1 MDHEN, CDR2 SYDVKM. This CDR3 region has 12 residues. The V and J ends lost 7 bases and 6 bases respectively, with 11 bases between them. CDR3 sequence (DNA): TGTGCCAGCACCAGGGGGGCCGATACGCAGTATTTT. Translation: CASTRGADTQYF.

This chain uses TRBV6-5 with TRBJ2-1, with 14 bases matching TRBD2. The V and J ends lost 2 bases and 8 bases, in that order; junction bases with no gene match: 5. This CDR3 has 16 residues. Looked up from germline, CDR1 is MNHEY and CDR2 is SVGAGI. The CDR3 region has the DNA TGTGCCAGCAGTTACCTGACTAGCGGGGGGGCCGATGAGCAGTTCTTC. Translating it yields CASSYLTSGGADEQFF.

V and J are TRBV6-5 and TRBJ1-2; D uncertain. V lost 5 bases, J lost 2 bases, and 9 bases lay in between. Germline CDR1 MNHEY, CDR2 SVGAGI. The CDR3 covers 13 residues. CDR3 sequence reads: CASSRNINYGYTF. The CDR3 nucleotides are TGTGCCAGCAGTCGCAATATAAACTATGGCTACACCTTC.

The chain recombines TRBV5-1 with TRBJ2-5; 7 bases are a match to TRBD2. The CDR3 loop spans 15 amino acids. The trim removed 0 bases at V and 5 bases at J, leaving 7 bases unmatched. CDR1 SGHRS and CDR2 YFSETQ come from the germline V gene. The DNA of the CDR3 is TGCGCCAGCAGCTTGGAGGGAGGGCGAAAGGAGACCCAGTACTTC. Translating it yields CASSLEGGRKETQYF.

The rearrangement links TRBV5-1 to TRBJ2-7; no clear D gene. Germline V lookup: CDR1 SGHRS, CDR2 YFSETQ. This CDR3 region has 13 residues. V gave up 4 bases and J gave up 0 bases, with 8 bases separating them. The CDR3 nucleotides are TGCGCCAGCAGCCACGATAACTCCTACGAGCAGTACTTC. Translation gives CASSHDNSYEQYF.

The genes are TRBV25-1 and TRBJ1-6, with a tentative D call TRBD1 (5 bases). CDR1 MGHDK and CDR2 SYGVNS come from the germline V gene. The CDR3 is 15 residues long. V lost 3 bases and J lost 9, with 15 bases in between. The CDR3 loop is CASSEDGGMFSPLHF. The CDR3 DNA is TGTGCCAGCAGTGAGGACGGGGGGATGTTTTCACCCCTCCACTTT. The entire variable domain, with the rest obtained from reference TRBV25-1 and TRBJ1-6, is as follows: EADIYQTPRYLVIGTGKKITLECSQTMGHDKMYWYQQDPGMELHLIHYSYGVNSTEKGDLSSESTVSRIRTEHFPLTLESARPSHTSQYLCASSEDGGMFSPLHFGNGTRLTVT.

This chain uses TRBV4-1 with TRBJ2-1; 13 nucleotides agree with TRBD2. CDR1 MGHRA and CDR2 YSYEKL come from the germline V gene. V was pared by 4 bases and J by 1 base, with 13 bases of the junction left unmatched. This CDR3 region has 20 residues. The CDR3 DNA follows: TGCGCCAGCAGCCGGATTACCGGGACTAGCGGGAAGAGGTCCTACAATGAGCAGTTCTTC. Protein product: CASSRITGTSGKRSYNEQFF.

The chain combines TRBV6-6 with TRBJ2-6, with TRBD2 matching over 13 bases. The CDR3 is 15 residues long. The V segment lost 2 bases and the J segment 13 bases; nucleotides outside the gene matches: 5. The germline V gene has CDR1 MNHNY and CDR2 SVGAGI (reference sequence). The CDR3 bases are TGTGCCAGCAGTTACGGACTAGCGGGAGTAATTGTCCTGACTTTC. Translating it yields CASSYGLAGVIVLTF.

The rearrangement links TRBV9 to TRBJ2-2, with 10 bases that match TRBD1. CDR3 length: 16 amino acids. Per germline, CDR1 SGDLS and CDR2 YYNGEE. The J segment lost 6 bases and the V segment lost 4 bases, leaving 9 bases of the junction unmatched. The CDR3 DNA reads TGTGCCAGCAGCTACCTGGGACAGGGGCTTTCCGGGGAGCTGTTTTTT. It yields the protein CASSYLGQGLSGELFF. The whole variable domain, filled in from reference TRBV9 and TRBJ2-2, reads DSGVTQTPKHLITATGQRVTLRCSPRSGDLSVYWYQQSLDQGLQFLIQYYNGEERAKGNILERFSAQQFPDLHSELNLSSLELGDSALYFCASSYLGQGLSGELFFGEGSRLTVL.

The chain has TRBV11-3 and TRBJ2-5, with a tentative D call TRBD1 (6 bases). The CDR3 is made up of 14 amino acids. Germline V lookup: CDR1 SGHNT, CDR2 YENEEA. The V end lost 3 bases, the J end lost 4 bases, and 12 bases lay between the germline ends. This CDR3 is CASSLPRDTETQYF. CDR3 coding DNA: TGTGCCAGCAGCTTGCCCCGGGACACAGAGACCCAGTACTTC.

The chain has TRBV6-1 and TRBJ2-7; 7 nucleotides align to TRBD1. Germline V lookup: CDR1 MNHNS, CDR2 SASEGT. Trimming at V came to 5 bases and at J to 10 bases, leaving 11 bases not matched to a gene. This CDR3 has 13 amino acids. This chain's CDR3 is CASSPPDRDVQYF. CDR3 sequence (DNA): TGTGCCAGCAGTCCCCCAGACAGGGACGTCCAGTACTTC.

The chain links TRBV2 to TRBJ2-3; 12 nucleotides align to TRBD2. From germline, CDR1 is SNHLY and CDR2 FYNNEI. The CDR3 is 16 amino acids. V lost 2 bases to trimming and J lost 3 bases; unmatched junction nucleotides: 3. The CDR3 bases are TGTGCCAGCAGTGAACTAGCGGGGGGGCTTACAGATACGCAGTATTTT. Its protein product is CASSELAGGLTDTQYF.

This clone has just one count. V and J are TRBV5-8 and TRBJ2-5, with 7 bases identical to TRBD1. Germline lookup yields CDR1 SGHTS and CDR2 YDEGEE. V lost 1 base to trimming and J lost 2 bases; unmatched junction nucleotides: 5. This CDR3 spans 15 amino acids. The CDR3 protein is CASSLFDRDQETQYF. The CDR3 DNA reads as TGTGCCAGCAGCTTGTTTGACAGGGATCAAGAGACCCAGTACTTC.

The J gene is TRBJ2-6, the V gene TRBV20-1; D is undetermined. With 3 bases removed from V and 4 bases from J, the gap between germline ends came to 1 base. The CDR3 runs to 11 residues. Germline V gene lookup returns CDR1 DFQATT and CDR2 SNEGSKA (reference sequence). This CDR3 is CSASGANVLTF. For the CDR3, the DNA is TGCAGTGCTAGCGGGGCCAACGTCCTGACTTTC.

V is TRBV4-1 and J is TRBJ2-1; 10 nucleotides align to TRBD2. CDR3 length equals 19 residues. The V and J ends lost 2 bases and 7 bases, in that order; junction bases with no gene match: 17. Germline V gene data show CDR1 as MGHRA and CDR2 as YSYEKL. The CDR3 nucleotides are TGCGCCAGCAGCCAACGGAGCGGGGGGGCAATGGTGTTATGGAATGAGCAGTTCTTC. Protein sequence: CASSQRSGGAMVLWNEQFF.

The V and J genes are TRBV5-1 and TRBJ2-5; the D gene could be TRBD1 or TRBD2 (5 bases each). The CDR3 is 13 amino acids. The ends were cut back, 6 bases at V and 0 bases at J, with 9 bases in the middle. From germline, CDR1 is SGHRS and CDR2 YFSETQ. The CDR3 reads CASNEGYQETQYF. Written as DNA, the CDR3 is TGCGCCAGCAACGAGGGGTACCAAGAGACCCAGTACTTC.

This chain connects TRBV5-1 to TRBJ1-4, with D possibly being TRBD1 (6 bases). The CDR3 runs 14 residues. V gave up 1 base and J gave up 6 bases, with 10 bases separating them. Germline-derived CDR1 and CDR2 are SGHRS and YFSETQ. The CDR3 region is CASSLWGADEKLFF. Written as DNA, the CDR3 is TGCGCCAGCAGCTTGTGGGGGGCAGATGAAAAACTGTTTTTT.